This TCR beta chain was recovered during a study of T-cell reconstitution after alpha-beta-depleted transplantation in children. Study results and limitations: The origin of high day-60 TCRbeta diversity in some patients lay in surviving recipient T cells and thymic progenitors. Reported findings indicate that, about two months after transplant, alpha-beta T cells came from several hundred expanded clones, which were derived from non-depleted graft cells. One year post-transplant, T-cell counts and diversity were largely derived from T cells produced anew.

The TCRbeta library was prepared with unique molecular identifiers. TCRdb recomputed calls from the PCR reads with MiXCR, one row per CDR3 protein. The table has 200,000 to 250,000 distinct CDR3 sequences, roughly 11% seen once. CDR1 is SQVTM, CDR2 ANQGSEA, per germline. There are 14 residues in the CDR3. Between the trimmed V and J ends, which lost 6 bases and 4 bases, there was a span of 19 bases. At least ten counts were recorded for this clonotype. The antigen is undetermined. The chain combines TRBV29-1 with TRBJ2-7; tentatively, D is TRBD1 (6 bases). The sequencing used PBMCs, collected before TCRalphabeta/CD19-depleted stem cell transplant. The receptor's source is a child under three years old with acute myeloid leukemia, due to receive a stem cell transplant. This CDR3 reads CSVGTGTPSYEQYF. The CDR3 nucleotides are TGCAGCGTAGGGACCGGGACACCTTCATACGAGCAGTACTTC.